Below, 26 T cell receptor beta chains from the same sample are listed, as sequenced in a study of OX40 agonist ivuxolimab in advanced cancers. Some clones are missing from TCRdb's copy, which holds only in-frame ones; the method was immunoSEQ multiplex PCR. The sample yields about 35,000 clones, 70% to 85% seen once. Sequenced here: CD4+ or CD8+ T cells sorted from blood, sampled in a trial of the OX40 agonist ivuxolimab. Every receptor here comes from an adult with an advanced solid tumor such as melanoma, head and neck, liver or kidney cancer.

This chain uses TRBV6-1 with TRBJ2-7, with 10 positions matching TRBD2. CDR3 length: 15 residues. J lost 4 bases, V lost 1 base, and 4 bases had no gene match. Looked up from germline, CDR1 is MNHNS and CDR2 is SASEGT. CDR3 sequence (DNA): TGTGCCAGCAGTGAAGGGCCTAGCGGGAGATACGAGCAGTACTTC. It codes for CASSEGPSGRYEQYF.

V gene TRBV27 combines with J gene TRBJ1-4, with D unclear. From germline, CDR1 is MNHEY and CDR2 SMNVEV (reference sequence). Between the trimmed V and J ends, which lost 0 bases and 3 bases, there was a span of 14 bases. The CDR3 covers 17 residues. The DNA of the CDR3 is TGTGCCAGCAGTTTATCGGAGGGCGGCCGGGCTAATGAAAAACTGTTTTTT. It encodes CASSLSEGGRANEKLFF. The full variable domain, its missing parts supplied by reference TRBV27 and TRBJ1-4, is EAQVTQNPRYLITVTGKKLTVTCSQNMNHEYMSWYRQDPGLGLRQIYYSMNVEVTDKGDVPEGYKVSRKEKRNFPLILESPSPNQTSLYFCASSLSEGGRANEKLFFGSGTQLSVL.

DNA of the CDR3: TGTGCCAGCAGTTTGACGGCTAGCTCCTATAATTCACCCCTCCACTTT. This codes for CASSLTASSYNSPLHF. The V and J genes are TRBV27 and TRBJ1-6; D gene uncertain. The CDR3 is 16 amino acids. Germline V CDR1 and CDR2: MNHEY, SMNVEV (reference sequence). Trimming took 3 bases from V and 0 from J, leaving 9 bases between them.

This clone is classed as medium-sized (0.01 to 0.1%). In the same sample, other DNA sequences code for this CDR3. CDR3 amino acids: CASSLSGGGQPQHF. CDR3 nucleotide sequence: TGTGCCAGCAGCTTATCTGGGGGCGGTCAGCCCCAGCATTTT. The chain has TRBV7-9 and TRBJ1-5; a possible D gene is TRBD1 (6 bases). CDR3 length: 14 residues. CDR1 and CDR2 (germline): SEHNR, FQNEAQ (reference sequence). Trimming cost V 2 bases and J 6 bases, with 11 bases left between them.

This sequence joins TRBV10-3 and TRBJ2-2; the match to TRBD1 covers 9 bases. The CDR3 contains 16 residues. CDR1 is ENHRY and CDR2 is SYGVKD in the germline V gene. Trimming removed 0 bases from V and 3 bases from J; junction bases left unmatched: 2. This CDR3 is CAISESQGAHTGELFF. CDR3 coding DNA: TGTGCCATCAGTGAGTCACAGGGGGCCCACACCGGGGAGCTGTTTTTT.

CDR3 bases: TGTGCCAGCAGCTTAGATGTGGGCTTAGGGGAGCAGTACTTC. Protein product: CASSLDVGLGEQYF. The rearrangement links TRBV7-3 to TRBJ2-7, with no clear D. V shed 2 bases and J shed 7 bases, with 15 bases lying between them. This CDR3 has 14 amino acids. CDR1 is SGHTA and CDR2 is FQGTGA in the germline V gene.

The chain recombines TRBV15 with TRBJ2-3, with 14 bases fitting TRBD2. From germline, CDR1 is LNHNV and CDR2 YYDKDF (reference sequence). V was pared by 4 bases and J by 0 bases, with 6 bases of the junction left unmatched. CDR3 size: 18 residues. The DNA for the CDR3 is TGTGCCACCAGCAAAGGACTAGCGGGGGGACCTAGCACAGATACGCAGTATTTT. Translation: CATSKGLAGGPSTDTQYF.

This sequence joins TRBV13 and TRBJ2-3, with D hard to call. The length of the CDR3 is 14 residues. V was shortened by 4 bases and J by 3 bases, with 11 bases between the two germline ends. Per germline, CDR1 PRHDT and CDR2 FYEKMQ (reference sequence). This chain's CDR3 is CASSSPPETDTQYF. For the CDR3, the DNA is TGTGCCAGCAGCTCGCCCCCAGAAACAGATACGCAGTATTTT. Full variable domain (missing parts from reference TRBV13 and TRBJ2-3): AAGVIQSPRHLIKEKRETATLKCYPIPRHDTVYWYQQGPGQDPQFLISFYEKMQSDKGSIPDRFSAQQFSDYHSELNMSSLELGDSALYFCASSSPPETDTQYFGPGTRLTVL.

The V gene is TRBV11-2, the J gene TRBJ1-5; D unresolved. Germline loops: CDR1 SGHAT, CDR2 FQNNGV. The CDR3 extends over 14 amino acids. V lost 1 base, J lost 2 bases, and 6 bases lay in between. The CDR3 DNA is TGTGCCAGCAGCTTAGGCCCGGGCAATCAGCCCCAGCATTTT. This encodes CASSLGPGNQPQHF.

This sequence joins TRBV19 and TRBJ2-1; D is perhaps TRBD2 (6 bases). V was clipped by 5 bases and J by 6 bases, with 17 bases between them. Germline assignment: CDR1 LNHDA and CDR2 SQIVND (reference sequence). The CDR3 covers 15 residues. The CDR3 region has the DNA TGTGCCAGTAGTCCCTCCGGGACTTATTTCAATGAGCAGTTCTTC. Its translation is CASSPSGTYFNEQFF.

This chain connects TRBV30 to TRBJ1-5; 10 bases match TRBD1. Per the germline V gene, CDR1 is GTSNPN and CDR2 is SVGIG (reference sequence). The length of the CDR3 is 14 residues. The trim removed 8 bases at V and 7 bases at J, leaving 11 bases unmatched. CDR3 DNA sequence: TGTGCCGCGGACAAGGGACAGGGGATACAGCCCCAGCATTTT. Protein product: CAADKGQGIQPQHF.

This chain connects TRBV27 to TRBJ1-5; D gene unclear. V lost 6 bases to trimming and J lost 11 bases, with 14 bases between them. This CDR3 spans 12 amino acids. Germline values: CDR1 MNHEY, CDR2 SMNVEV (reference sequence). The CDR3 region has the DNA TGTGCCAGCAGCCCTACCTTTGGCTCCCAGCATTTT. It encodes CASSPTFGSQHF.

The J gene is TRBJ1-2, the V gene TRBV27, with D maybe TRBD1 (5 bases). Germline CDR1 reads MNHEY; CDR2 reads SMNVEV (reference sequence). The CDR3 is made up of 15 amino acids. V gave up 3 bases and J gave up 3 bases, with 14 bases separating them. This CDR3 reads CASSFHWGTDYGYTF. The CDR3 nucleotides are TGTGCCAGCAGTTTCCACTGGGGGACCGACTATGGCTACACCTTC.

This rearrangement joins TRBV6-1 to TRBJ2-7; D assignment may be TRBD1 or TRBD2 (5 bases each). From germline, CDR1 is MNHNS and CDR2 SASEGT. V was pared by 1 base and J by 3 bases, with 19 bases between. The CDR3 spans 17 residues. This chain's CDR3 is CASSEGFGGAGIYEQYF. For the CDR3, the DNA is TGTGCCAGCAGTGAAGGGTTTGGGGGAGCAGGGATCTACGAGCAGTACTTC.

CDR3 region: CASRGFGTGASGANVLTF. For the CDR3, the DNA is TGCGCCAGCAGGGGGTTCGGGACAGGGGCCTCTGGGGCCAACGTCCTGACTTTC. The chain couples TRBV5-1 to TRBJ2-6, with 10 positions matching TRBD1. Germline trimming cut 5 bases from V and 0 bases from J; bases unmatched to any gene: 8. CDR1 is SGHRS and CDR2 is YFSETQ in the germline V gene. The CDR3 covers 18 residues.

This sequence joins TRBV9 and TRBJ2-3; 9 bases fit TRBD2. Germline V lookup: CDR1 SGDLS, CDR2 YYNGEE. The CDR3 is 16 amino acids. J lost 0 bases, V lost 4 bases, and 6 bases had no gene match. The DNA for the CDR3 is TGTGCCAGCAGCTCCGGGACTAGCCTTAGCACAGATACGCAGTATTTT. It translates to CASSSGTSLSTDTQYF.

A few counts support this clone. The chain is built from TRBV25-1 and TRBJ2-7; TRBD2 matches at 9 bases. Germline-derived CDR1 and CDR2 are MGHDK and SYGVNS. This CDR3 spans 15 amino acids. Unmatched junction bases numbered 8, after V lost 7 bases and J lost 1 base. As DNA, the CDR3 is TGTGCCAGCAACCCCGGGACTAGCAGTTCCTACGAGCAGTACTTC. Its translation: CASNPGTSSSYEQYF.

The chain uses TRBV7-9 and TRBJ2-3; D is unresolved. Germline CDR1 and CDR2: SEHNR and FQNEAQ (reference sequence). The V end was cut by 7 bases, the J end by 3 bases, with 17 bases between. The CDR3 spans 15 residues. The CDR3 coding sequence is TGTGCCAGCATCGCTGGCAGGTGGATGACAGATACGCAGTATTTT. It translates to CASIAGRWMTDTQYF.

In regard to this clone: Other DNA sequences within the sample encode an identical CDR3. The rearrangement uses TRBV6-5 and TRBJ1-2; D unresolved. Germline V gives CDR1 MNHEY, CDR2 SVGAGI. The CDR3 contains 12 residues. Trimming left V 6 bases short and J 5 bases short, with 10 bases between. The chain's CDR3 is CASSSSLYGYTF. CDR3 DNA sequence: TGTGCCAGCAGCTCCTCCCTTTATGGCTACACCTTC.

The rearrangement uses TRBV5-6 and TRBJ2-5; tentative D call: TRBD2 (6 bases). Germline CDR1 is SGHDT and CDR2 is YYEEEE. This CDR3 is 15 amino acids long. V lost 0 bases and J lost 4, with 13 bases in between. As DNA, the CDR3 is TGTGCCAGCAGCTTGGGAGTAGCGGTCCTAGAGACCCAGTACTTC. It is translated as CASSLGVAVLETQYF. The full variable domain, its missing parts supplied by reference TRBV5-6 and TRBJ2-5, is DAGVTQSPTHLIKTRGQQVTLRCSPKSGHDTVSWYQQALGQGPQFIFQYYEEEERQRGNFPDRFSGHQFPNYSSELNVNALLLGDSALYLCASSLGVAVLETQYFGPGTRLLVL.

The rearrangement joins TRBV6-1 to TRBJ2-7, with D possibly being TRBD2 (6 bases). With 1 base removed from V and 3 bases from J, the gap between germline ends came to 7 bases. This CDR3 is built from 13 residues. Looked up from germline, CDR1 is MNHNS and CDR2 is SASEGT. CDR3 coding DNA: TGTGCCAGCAGTGAAGGGGACTTCTACGAGCAGTACTTC. Its protein product is CASSEGDFYEQYF.

The chain combines TRBV27 with TRBJ1-1, with 10 bases identical to TRBD1. This CDR3 comprises 14 residues. The V gene end was trimmed by 10 bases and the J gene end by 1 base; junction bases not matched to a gene: 6. Germline values: CDR1 MNHEY, CDR2 SMNVEV (reference sequence). The CDR3 is CATRQGAQNTEAFF. The CDR3 DNA reads TGTGCCACCCGACAGGGGGCGCAGAACACTGAAGCTTTCTTT.

This clone was seen only a few times. The V gene is TRBV4-1, the J gene TRBJ1-1; 8 bases line up with TRBD1. The CDR3 has 16 amino acids. With V trimmed by 5 bases and J by 4 bases, 12 bases remained unmatched. Germline values: CDR1 MGHRA, CDR2 YSYEKL. The CDR3 DNA reads TGCGCCAGCAGCTCGACTACAGGGGGTACGGGCACTGAAGCTTTCTTT. It specifies CASSSTTGGTGTEAFF.

V gene TRBV27 combines with J gene TRBJ2-7, with D unclear. The length of the CDR3 is 14 residues. The germline V and J ends were trimmed by 0 bases and 5 bases, with 11 bases remaining between them. In germline, CDR1 is MNHEY, CDR2 SMNVEV (reference sequence). The CDR3 nucleotides are TGTGCCAGCAGTTTATCTAGGGCTTCAAACGAGCAGTACTTC. Its translation is CASSLSRASNEQYF.

The chain carries TRBV7-9 and TRBJ2-7; TRBD2 matches at 9 bases. Trimming removed 1 base from V and 1 base from J; junction bases left unmatched: 11. CDR3 size: 18 residues. The V gene's germline CDR1 is SEHNR and CDR2 FQNEAQ (reference sequence). The CDR3 DNA follows: TGTGCCAGCAGCTTAGGTTACGGCGGGAGGGCCGATTCCTACGAGCAGTACTTC. This translates into CASSLGYGGRADSYEQYF.

The chain links TRBV6-5 to TRBJ1-5, with 8 bases aligning to TRBD1. This CDR3 spans 16 amino acids. The trim removed 3 bases at V and 5 bases at J, leaving 9 bases unmatched. CDR1 and CDR2 (germline): MNHEY, SVGAGI. The CDR3 sequence: CASSYGQGGVDQPQHF. CDR3 coding DNA: TGTGCCAGCAGTTATGGACAGGGAGGGGTAGATCAGCCCCAGCATTTT.